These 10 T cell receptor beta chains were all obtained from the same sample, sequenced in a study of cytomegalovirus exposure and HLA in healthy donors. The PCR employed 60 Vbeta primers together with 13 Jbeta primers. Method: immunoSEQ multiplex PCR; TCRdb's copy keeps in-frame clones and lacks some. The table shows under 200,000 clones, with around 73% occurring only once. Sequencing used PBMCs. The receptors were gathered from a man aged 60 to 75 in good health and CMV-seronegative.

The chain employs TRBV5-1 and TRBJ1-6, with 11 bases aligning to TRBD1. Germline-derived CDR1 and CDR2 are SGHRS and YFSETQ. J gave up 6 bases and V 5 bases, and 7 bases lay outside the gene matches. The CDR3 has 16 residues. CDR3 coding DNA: TGCGCCAGCAGGCGAGGGGACAGGGGGGTTAATTCACCCCTCCACTTT. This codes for CASRRGDRGVNSPLHF.

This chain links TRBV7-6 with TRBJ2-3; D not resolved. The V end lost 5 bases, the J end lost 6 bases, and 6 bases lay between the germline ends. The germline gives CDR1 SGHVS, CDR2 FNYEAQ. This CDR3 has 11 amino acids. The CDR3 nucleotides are TGTGCCAGCAGCCAACAGGATACGCAGTATTTT. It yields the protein CASSQQDTQYF.

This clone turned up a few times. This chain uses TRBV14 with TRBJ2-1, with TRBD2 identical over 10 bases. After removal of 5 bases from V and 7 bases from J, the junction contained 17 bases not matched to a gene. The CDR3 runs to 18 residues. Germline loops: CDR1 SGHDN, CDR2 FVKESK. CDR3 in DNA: TGTGCCAGCAGCTCGCAAACTTTTAGCGGGAGGCTTGGGAATGAGCAGTTCTTC. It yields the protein CASSSQTFSGRLGNEQFF. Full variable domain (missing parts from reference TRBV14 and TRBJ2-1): EAGVTQFPSHSVIEKGQTVTLRCDPISGHDNLYWYRRVMGKEIKFLLHFVKESKQDESGMPNNRFLAERTGGTYSTLKVQPAELEDSGVYFCASSSQTFSGRLGNEQFFGPGTRLTVL.

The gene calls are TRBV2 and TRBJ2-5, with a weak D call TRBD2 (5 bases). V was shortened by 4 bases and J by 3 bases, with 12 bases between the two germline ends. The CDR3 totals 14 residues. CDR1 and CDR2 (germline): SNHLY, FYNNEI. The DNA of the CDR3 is TGTGCCAGCAGTGCCTCTGGGCGGGAAGAGACCCAGTACTTC. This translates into CASSASGREETQYF.

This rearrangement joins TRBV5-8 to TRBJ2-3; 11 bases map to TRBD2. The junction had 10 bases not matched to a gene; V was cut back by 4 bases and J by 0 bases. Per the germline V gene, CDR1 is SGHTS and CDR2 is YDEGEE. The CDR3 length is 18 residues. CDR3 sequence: CASSEVRTSGYSTDTQYF. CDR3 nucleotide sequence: TGTGCCAGCAGCGAAGTGAGGACTAGCGGGTATAGCACAGATACGCAGTATTTT.

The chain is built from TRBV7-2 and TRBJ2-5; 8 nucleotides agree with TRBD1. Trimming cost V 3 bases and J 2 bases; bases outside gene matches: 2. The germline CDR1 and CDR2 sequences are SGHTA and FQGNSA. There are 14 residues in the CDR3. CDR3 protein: CASSLDRAQETQYF. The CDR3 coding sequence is TGTGCCAGCAGCTTGGACAGGGCACAAGAGACCCAGTACTTC.

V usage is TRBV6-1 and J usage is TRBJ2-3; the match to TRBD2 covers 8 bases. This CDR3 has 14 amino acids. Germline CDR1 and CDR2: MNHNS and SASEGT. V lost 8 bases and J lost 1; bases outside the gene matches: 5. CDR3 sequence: CASAGREGTDTQYF. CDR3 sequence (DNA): TGTGCCAGCGCTGGGCGGGAGGGCACAGATACGCAGTATTTT.

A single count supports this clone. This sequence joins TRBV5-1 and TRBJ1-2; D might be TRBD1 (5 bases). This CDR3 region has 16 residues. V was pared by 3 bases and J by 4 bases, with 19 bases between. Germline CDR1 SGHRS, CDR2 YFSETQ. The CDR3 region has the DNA TGCGCCAGCAGCTCAAACGTTGTACAGGAAAGCTATGGCTACACCTTC. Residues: CASSSNVVQESYGYTF.

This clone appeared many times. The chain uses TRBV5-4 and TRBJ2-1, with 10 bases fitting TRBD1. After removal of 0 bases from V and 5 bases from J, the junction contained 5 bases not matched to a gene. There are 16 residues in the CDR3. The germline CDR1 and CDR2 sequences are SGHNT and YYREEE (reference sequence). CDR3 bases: TGTGCCAGCAGCTTGGCTAGACAGGGGGCGCACAATGAGCAGTTCTTC. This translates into CASSLARQGAHNEQFF.

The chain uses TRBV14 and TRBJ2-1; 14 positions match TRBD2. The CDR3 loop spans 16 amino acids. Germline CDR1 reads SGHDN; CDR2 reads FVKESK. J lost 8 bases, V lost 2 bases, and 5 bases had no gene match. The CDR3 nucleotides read TGTGCCAGCAGCCAACTGGGACTAGCGGGAGTTGATGAGCAGTTCTTC. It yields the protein CASSQLGLAGVDEQFF.